This T cell receptor (beta chain) originates from a study of a mutant IDH1 vaccine in newly diagnosed glioma. The overall study: Treated patients showed a male proportion of around 62%, a female proportion of roughly 38%, and a mean age of 40.4 years. It was radiotherapy, temozolomide, or both that patients received previously, with most receiving both.

In the case of this clone: Its antigen is still unknown.

Time point meaning: week 5, during vaccination. Alongside topical imiquimod, each dose of vaccine comprised 300 ug of mutant IDH1 20-mer peptide. Donor tumors were new WHO grade 3 or 4 IDH1-mutant, ATRX-lost astrocytomas. The data were produced by immunoSEQ multiplex PCR, yet TCRdb's version contains in-frame clones alone and is incomplete. The sample comprises over 45,000 clones, approximately 79% of which are singletons, and about 7.2% rests with the top ten. The CDR3 loop spans 14 amino acids. The V and J ends lost 4 bases and 2 bases, in that order; junction bases with no gene match: 4. Germline V CDR1 and CDR2: MNHEY, SMNVEV (reference sequence).

The source was PBMCs, collected from a glioma patient whose treatment included an IDH1 peptide vaccine. The origin of this receptor is a woman aged 50 to 60 with glioma. V and J are TRBV27 and TRBJ2-5; 7 bases fit TRBD2. In DNA form, the CDR3 reads TGTGCCAGCAGTTCCCAAGCGGGGCAAGAGACCCAGTACTTC. This encodes CASSSQAGQETQYF.